This T cell receptor beta chain is from a study of blood T cell repertoires in COVID-19 (dated by TCRdb to the early 2020s). Describing the broader study: Samples covering the acute and convalescent phases of COVID-19 were provided by collaborators in the United States, Italy and Spain. Samples came from the ongoing ImmuneRACE study (first 160 participants) plus 1,254 subjects from 6 global collaborators. The material from the prospective study consisted of cDNA or gDNA derived from T cells, B-cell-depleted T cells, or PBMCs. The dataset comprised deeply sampled blood TCRbeta repertoires from subjects exposed to, actively infected with, or recovered from COVID-19. Where available, HLA class I and class II types were obtained from metadata supplied by the sample provider rather than from assay-based typing. A de-identified subject ID, COVID-19 status, age in years and sex were almost always included in the sample metadata. A freely available public database, intended as a resource for researchers studying the immune response to SARS-CoV-2, is where the repertoires were released.

TCRbeta CDR3 regions were amplified from genomic DNA using the immunoSEQ Assay, a bias-controlled multiplex PCR. Turning to the authors' computational methods: Nucleated cell counts per sample were estimated from amplification of reference gene primers within the assay. To quantify the absolute abundance of each unique TCRbeta CDR3 rearrangement, sequence reads were collapsed and filtered. For each sample, productive Simpson clonality was calculated by taking the square root of Simpson's diversity index across productive rearrangements. The source is immuneACCESS, and TCRdb retained only in-frame sequences with V and J called. Part of the clones is not carried over; for the studies checked, unresolved V genes explain less than half of this, and the remainder is unexplained. V and J calls and clone size are copied from that table; D and trimming were computed from the DNA. Across this sample there are about 370,000 clones, with about 89% seen only once. The ten largest clones take up under 4% of the sample.

Overall results and qualifications from the work: How much clinical and demographic metadata was included differed by source and by participant, and the metadata was provided uncurated.

V and J are truncated by 1 base and 3 bases respectively, leaving an intervening sequence of 8 bases. The CDR3 starts with the cysteine, ends with the phenylalanine, and has 14 residues. The only DNA kept is the CDR3, 42 bases in frame from the first base. According to the germline V gene, CDR1 reads KGHSH and CDR2 reads LQKENI. In Seattle, one collaborating source enrolled patients while the infection was active and tracked those patients longitudinally over the course of disease. Whole blood was collected in K2EDTA tubes by collaborating institutions according to the institutions' own protocols. Collaborator samples were shipped for TCRbeta analysis as frozen whole blood, isolated PBMCs, or DNA extracted from either sample type. On this clone: The clone's antigen remains unknown. No quality values exist for individual bases; no much larger clone is one base distant.

This receptor was identified in a woman aged 25 to 39 with COVID-19, enrolled during active disease. The specimen was peripheral blood. Recombination connected TRBV18 to TRBJ2-3; the D gene is possibly TRBD2, with 5 bases matching. The encoded CDR3 is CASSPQDSTDTQYF. The nucleotide sequence reads as follows: TGTGCCAGCTCACCACAGGACTCAACAGATACGCAGTATTTT.